This record looks at one T cell receptor (beta chain) sequence and its context. Its antigen remains unidentified. Within one base of it there is no much larger clone, and no base qualities were kept. Using the deep immunoSEQ assay, TCR CDR3 regions were amplified from genomic DNA by multiplex PCR. Extracted genomic DNA from each cell subset was distributed evenly across all wells of several immunoSEQ 96-well plates, and each plate was treated as a replicate. For sorted subsets, about 0.2 ug genomic DNA, equal to 25,000 to 35,000 T cell genomes, was loaded into each replicate PCR. Purified libraries were measured with a Qubit 3.0 fluorometer, size-checked on a Bioanalyzer 2100, and measured again with the KAPA Library Quantification kit. Every immunoSEQ 96-well plate was sequenced on a separate single-read 150-cycle Illumina NextSeq 550 flow cell. Per the source publication's procedure: Because only junctional sequences without quality scores were contained in the immunoSEQ output, filtering matching that applied to full-length reads could not be performed. Sequences were annotated with PyIR, a Python wrapper for IgBLAST v1.9, using IMGT germline references to assign V/J genes and CDR3. Reads were removed for weak V/J assignments (E-value above 1e-6), missing CDR3, stop codons, out-of-frame junctions, or ambiguous translated residues. V3J clonotypes were defined as sequences sharing the same inferred V gene, J gene, and CDR3 amino acid sequence. The percentage overlap between two repertoires was calculated by dividing the number of shared unique clonotypes by the size of the smaller repertoire. Richness of each repertoire was evaluated using RTK rarefaction, the Chao1 estimator, and Recon v2.1 estimates of unobserved clonotypes. OLGA was used to compute generation probabilities for all TCRbeta clonotypes that the gDNA method yielded from a handful of donors. Entries here come from immuneACCESS through TCRdb and include only in-frame sequences with V and J called. Some clones fail to appear in such tables; in the studies checked, an unresolved V gene covers under half of the shortfall, and the cause of the remainder is unknown. Clonal size and the V and J genes are those of that table, whereas D and trimming came from the DNA. The sample profile shows roughly 2.1 million clones; roughly 91% of them were found once. The ten top clones hold approximately 1.7% of the sample.

CD8 naive samples consisted of CD45RO-negative cells that were positively selected for CCR7, yielding a CD45RA+CCR7+ population without TemRA cells. Healthy HIV-negative adults with no recently reported acute infections or vaccinations were included as donors. Every donor was a Caucasian adult residing in Nashville, Tennessee, USA. Blood was collected by leukapheresis, and PBMCs were isolated by Ficoll-Histopaque density gradient centrifugation and then cryopreserved in liquid nitrogen vapor phase. Analytical flow cytometry was used to check the purity and quantity of each magnetically sorted T cell population. Each sorted fraction had its genomic DNA isolated and then quantified by UV absorbance on a Nanodrop 2000c. The CDR3 starts with the cysteine, ends with the phenylalanine, and has 17 residues. Solely the CDR3 DNA is kept, with 51 bases framed from the first base. V and J are truncated by 5 bases and 4 bases respectively, leaving an intervening sequence of 23 bases. CDR1 and CDR2 (SEHNR, FQNEAQ) derive from the germline V gene (reference sequence).

This entry comes from a study of shared clonotypes between healthy human individuals (dated by TCRdb to the early 2020s). Notes on the research overall: The cohort comprised two women and a few men aged 18 to 49 years. Each donor's leukapheresis produced roughly between roughly 0.94 and 9.5 billion PBMCs. For each donor, CD4 naive and CD4 memory were each run on three plates, CD8 naive on two plates, and CD8 memory on one plate. To increase sequencing depth and limit assay-specific biases, different laboratories used diverse techniques to prepare libraries and sequence TCR repertoires. To estimate repertoire size and how much clonotypes are shared between individuals, the study performed deep sequencing of blood TCR repertoires from roughly five healthy adults.

The investigation overall reported the following: Estimated clonotype richness was generally larger for naive than for memory subsets. Sampling was restricted to blood, and TCR repertoires in tissues likely differ from the TCR repertoires found in blood. Rarefaction of sorted-subset datasets indicated incomplete sequencing despite the large sequencing depth. Compared with non-shared clonotypes, clonotypes shared by all four sorted-subset donors had higher generation probabilities. Sharing across several donors was observed for 5% to 6.5% of naive CD4, over 3% of naive CD8, over 2% of memory CD4, and around 0.4% of memory CD8 clonotypes. Pairwise subsampling led to the expectation that sequencing depth would affect the degree of clonotype sharing among donors. The small number of donors limited the genetic and exposure-history diversity represented.

The sample was naive CD8+ T cells from PBMCs. The label giving this sample's cell subset or site can be read as: CD45RA+CCR7+. This sequence was found in a man in his late teens or twenties in good health. Some clones in this sample may be carry-over from other donors' samples. The V gene is TRBV7-9 and the J gene is TRBJ2-5; TRBD2 is a possible D gene, resting on 6 matching bases. The CDR3 loop reads CASSPRRAGRLRETQYF. Read as DNA, the sequence is TGTGCCAGCAGCCCACGAAGGGCGGGACGGTTGAGAGAGACCCAGTACTTC.